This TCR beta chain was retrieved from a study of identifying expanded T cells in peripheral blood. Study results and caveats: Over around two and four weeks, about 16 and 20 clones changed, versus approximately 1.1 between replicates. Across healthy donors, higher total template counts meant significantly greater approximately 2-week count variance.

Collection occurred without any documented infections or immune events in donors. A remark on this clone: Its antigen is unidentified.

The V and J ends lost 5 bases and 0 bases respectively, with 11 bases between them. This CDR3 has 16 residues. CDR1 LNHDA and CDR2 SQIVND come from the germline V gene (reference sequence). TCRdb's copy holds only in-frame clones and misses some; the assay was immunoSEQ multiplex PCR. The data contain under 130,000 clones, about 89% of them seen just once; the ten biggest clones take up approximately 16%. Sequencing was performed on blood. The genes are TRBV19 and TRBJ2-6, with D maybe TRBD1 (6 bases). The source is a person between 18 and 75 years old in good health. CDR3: CASSSQGSSGANVLTF. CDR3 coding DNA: TGTGCCAGTAGTTCACAGGGTTCCTCTGGGGCCAACGTCCTGACTTTC.